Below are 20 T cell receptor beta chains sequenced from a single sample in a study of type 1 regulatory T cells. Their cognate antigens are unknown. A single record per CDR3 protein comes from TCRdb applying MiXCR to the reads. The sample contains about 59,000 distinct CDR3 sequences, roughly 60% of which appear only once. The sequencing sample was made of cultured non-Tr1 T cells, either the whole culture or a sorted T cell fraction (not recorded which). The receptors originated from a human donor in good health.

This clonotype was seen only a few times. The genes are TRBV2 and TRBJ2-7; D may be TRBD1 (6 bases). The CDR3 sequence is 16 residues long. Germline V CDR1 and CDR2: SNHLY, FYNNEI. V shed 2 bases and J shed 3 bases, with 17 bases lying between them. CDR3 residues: CASSESGQGLGYEQYF. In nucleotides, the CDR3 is TGTGCCAGCAGTGAATCAGGGCAGGGGCTCGGCTACGAGCAGTACTTC. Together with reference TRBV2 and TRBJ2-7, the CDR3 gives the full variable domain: EPEVTQTPSHQVTQMGQEVILRCVPISNHLYFYWYRQILGQKVEFLVSFYNNEISEKSEIFDDQFSVERPDGSNFTLKIRSTKLEDSAMYFCASSESGQGLGYEQYFGPGTRLTVT.

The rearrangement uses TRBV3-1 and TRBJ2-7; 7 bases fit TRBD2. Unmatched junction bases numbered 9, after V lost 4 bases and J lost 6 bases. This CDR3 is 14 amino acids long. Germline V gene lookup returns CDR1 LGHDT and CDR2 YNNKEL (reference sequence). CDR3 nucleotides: TGTGCCAGCAGCCCCGTAGGGCGGGAGCTCGAGCAGTACTTC. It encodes CASSPVGRELEQYF.

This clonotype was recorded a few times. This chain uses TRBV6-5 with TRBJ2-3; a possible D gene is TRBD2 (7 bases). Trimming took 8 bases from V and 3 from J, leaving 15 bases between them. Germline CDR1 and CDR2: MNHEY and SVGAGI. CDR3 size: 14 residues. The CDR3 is CASGRGVNTDTQYF. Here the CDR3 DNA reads TGTGCCAGCGGGAGGGGGGTAAATACAGATACGCAGTATTTT.

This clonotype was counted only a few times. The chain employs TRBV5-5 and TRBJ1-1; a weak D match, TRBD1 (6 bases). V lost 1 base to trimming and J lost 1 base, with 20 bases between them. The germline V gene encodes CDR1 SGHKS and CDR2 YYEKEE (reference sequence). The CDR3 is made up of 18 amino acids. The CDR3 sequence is CASSLRILQGTANTEAFF. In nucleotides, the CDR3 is TGTGCCAGCAGCTTGCGTATTTTACAGGGTACGGCGAACACTGAAGCTTTCTTT.

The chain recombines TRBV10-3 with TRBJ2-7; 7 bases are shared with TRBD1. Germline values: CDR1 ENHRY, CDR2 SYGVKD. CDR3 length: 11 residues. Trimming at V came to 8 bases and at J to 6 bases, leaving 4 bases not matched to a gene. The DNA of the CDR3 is TGTGCCATCGGTAACAGGGGCGAGCAGTACTTC. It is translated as CAIGNRGEQYF.

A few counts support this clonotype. The CDR3 DNA sequence: TGTGCCAGCAGTGGTCTAAGCAGCTCCTACAATGAGCAGTTCTTC. Translated, it gives CASSGLSSSYNEQFF. The rearrangement uses TRBV27 and TRBJ2-1; D not resolved. Trimming pared 5 bases from V and 0 bases from J, leaving 11 bases between. Germline V gene sequence: CDR1 MNHEY, CDR2 SMNVEV (reference sequence). This CDR3 spans 15 amino acids.

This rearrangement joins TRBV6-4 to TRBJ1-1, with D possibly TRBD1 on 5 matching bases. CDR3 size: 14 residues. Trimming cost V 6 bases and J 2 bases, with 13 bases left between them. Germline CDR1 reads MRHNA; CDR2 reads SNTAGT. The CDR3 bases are TGTGCCAGCAGGAGTGGGGCGGGCAACACTGAAGCTTTCTTT. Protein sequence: CASRSGAGNTEAFF.

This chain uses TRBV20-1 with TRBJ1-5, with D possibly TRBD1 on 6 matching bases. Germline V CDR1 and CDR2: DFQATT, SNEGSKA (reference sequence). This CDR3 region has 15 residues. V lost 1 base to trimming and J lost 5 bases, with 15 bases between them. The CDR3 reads CSARAMGRGYQPQHF. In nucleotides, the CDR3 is TGCAGTGCTAGAGCCATGGGCAGGGGATATCAGCCCCAGCATTTT.

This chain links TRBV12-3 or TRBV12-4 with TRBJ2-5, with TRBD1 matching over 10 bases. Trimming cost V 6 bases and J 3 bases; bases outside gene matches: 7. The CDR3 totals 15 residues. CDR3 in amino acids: CASSPRTGGKETQYF. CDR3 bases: TGTGCCAGCAGCCCCCGGACAGGGGGTAAAGAGACCCAGTACTTC.

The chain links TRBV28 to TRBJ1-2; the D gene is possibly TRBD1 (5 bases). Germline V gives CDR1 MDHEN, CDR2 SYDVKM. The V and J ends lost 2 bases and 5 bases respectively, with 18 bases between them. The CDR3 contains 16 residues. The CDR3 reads CASSLVWGGDGYGYTF. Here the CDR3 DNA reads TGTGCCAGCAGTTTAGTCTGGGGGGGTGATGGGTATGGCTACACCTTC.

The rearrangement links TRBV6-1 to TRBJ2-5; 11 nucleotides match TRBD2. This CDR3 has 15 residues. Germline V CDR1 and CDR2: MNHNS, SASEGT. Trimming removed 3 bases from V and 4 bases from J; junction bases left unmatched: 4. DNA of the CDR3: TGTGCCAGCAGTGACTTAGGACTAGCGGGAGAGACCCAGTACTTC. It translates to CASSDLGLAGETQYF.

CDR3 residues: CATSEPPGQGAGNEQFF. The DNA for the CDR3 is TGTGCCACCAGTGAACCTCCGGGACAGGGGGCGGGTAATGAGCAGTTCTTC. The chain is built from TRBV24-1 and TRBJ2-1, with 12 bases aligning to TRBD1. Trimming cost V 4 bases and J 7 bases; bases outside gene matches: 10. This CDR3 is built from 17 residues. Germline assignment: CDR1 KGHDR and CDR2 SFDVKD.

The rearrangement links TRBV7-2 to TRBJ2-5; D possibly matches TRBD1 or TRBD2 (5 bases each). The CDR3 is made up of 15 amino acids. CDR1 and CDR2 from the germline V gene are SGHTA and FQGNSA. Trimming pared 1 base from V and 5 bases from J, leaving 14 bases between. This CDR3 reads CASSLVPGGAETQYF. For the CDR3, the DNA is TGTGCCAGCAGCTTAGTTCCTGGGGGTGCGGAGACCCAGTACTTC.

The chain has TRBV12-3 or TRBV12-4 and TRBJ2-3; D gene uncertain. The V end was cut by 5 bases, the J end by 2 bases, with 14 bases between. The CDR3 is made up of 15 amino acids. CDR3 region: CASSPYRPDTDTQYF. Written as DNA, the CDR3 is TGTGCCAGCAGTCCATATCGGCCAGACACAGATACGCAGTATTTT.

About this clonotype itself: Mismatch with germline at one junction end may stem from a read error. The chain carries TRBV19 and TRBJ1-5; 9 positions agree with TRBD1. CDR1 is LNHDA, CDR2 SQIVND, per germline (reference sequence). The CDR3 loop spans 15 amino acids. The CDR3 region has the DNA TGTGCCAGTAGCCGACAGGGGGGGGCGAATCTGCCCCAGCATTTT. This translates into CASSRQGGANLPQHF.

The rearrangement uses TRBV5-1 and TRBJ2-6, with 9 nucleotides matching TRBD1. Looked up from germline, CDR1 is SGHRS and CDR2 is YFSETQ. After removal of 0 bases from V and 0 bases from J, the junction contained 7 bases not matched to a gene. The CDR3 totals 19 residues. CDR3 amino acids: CASSLAGQGRVSGANVLTF. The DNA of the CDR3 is TGCGCCAGCAGCTTGGCGGGACAGGGACGGGTCTCTGGGGCCAACGTCCTGACTTTC. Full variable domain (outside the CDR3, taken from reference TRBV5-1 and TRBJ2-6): KAGVTQTPRYLIKTRGQQVTLSCSPISGHRSVSWYQQTPGQGLQFLFEYFSETQRNKGNFPGRFSGRQFSNSRSEMNVSTLELGDSALYLCASSLAGQGRVSGANVLTFGAGSRLTVL.

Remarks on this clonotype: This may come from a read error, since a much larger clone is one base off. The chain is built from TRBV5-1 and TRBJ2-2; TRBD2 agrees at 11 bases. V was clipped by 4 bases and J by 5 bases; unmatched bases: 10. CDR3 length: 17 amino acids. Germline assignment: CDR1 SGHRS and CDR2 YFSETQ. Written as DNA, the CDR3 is TGCGCCAGCAGCCGTATCTCGGGACTAGCGGCGACCGGGGAGCTGTTTTTT. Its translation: CASSRISGLAATGELFF.

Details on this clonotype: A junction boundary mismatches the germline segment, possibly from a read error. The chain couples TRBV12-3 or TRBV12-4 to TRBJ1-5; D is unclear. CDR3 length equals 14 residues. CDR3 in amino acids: CTSSYHLSNQPQHF. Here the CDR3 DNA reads TGTACCAGCAGTTATCACCTGAGCAATCAGCCCCAGCATTTT.

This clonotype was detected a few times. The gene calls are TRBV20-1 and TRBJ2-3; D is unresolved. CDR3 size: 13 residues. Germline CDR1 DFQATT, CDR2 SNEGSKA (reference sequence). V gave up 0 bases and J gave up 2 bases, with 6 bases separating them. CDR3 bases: TGCAGTGCTAGAGAGTTGCTCACAGATACGCAGTATTTT. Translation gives CSARELLTDTQYF.

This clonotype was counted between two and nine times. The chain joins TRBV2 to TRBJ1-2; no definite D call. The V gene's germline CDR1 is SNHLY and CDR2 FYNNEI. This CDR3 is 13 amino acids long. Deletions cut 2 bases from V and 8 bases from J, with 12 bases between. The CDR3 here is CASSEQPGEGYTF. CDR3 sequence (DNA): TGTGCCAGCAGTGAACAACCGGGTGAGGGCTACACCTTC.